This entry lists 27 T cell receptor beta chains sequenced from one sample in a study of memory CD4+ T cells and cytomegalovirus serostatus. Produced via immunoSEQ multiplex PCR; TCRdb's table is partial and in-frame only. This sample carries tens of thousands of clones, around 76% of them seen once, and the ten largest clones take approximately 4.5%. Single viable CD3+CD4+CD8-CD45RO+ cells were sorted as the memory CD4+ T cells. Sequenced input: memory CD4+ T cells from blood. These receptor sequences come from an adult in good health and CMV-seropositive.

This chain uses TRBV6-5 with TRBJ1-6; 9 nucleotides agree with TRBD1. There are 15 residues in the CDR3. CDR1 and CDR2 from the germline V gene are MNHEY and SVGAGI. With V trimmed by 5 bases and J by 7 bases, 6 bases remained unmatched. The CDR3 nucleotides read TGTGCCAGCAGTCCCGGACAGGGGTTGAATTCACCCCTCCACTTT. This translates into CASSPGQGLNSPLHF.

The table lists this clone with a few counts. The genes are TRBV4-1 and TRBJ2-2; D is uncertain. V lost 4 bases, J lost 5 bases, and 5 bases lay in between. CDR1 and CDR2 (germline): MGHRA, YSYEKL. CDR3 size: 12 residues. CDR3 DNA: TGCGCCAGCAGCCCGTTAACCGGGGAGCTGTTTTTT. This gives the protein CASSPLTGELFF.

This chain links TRBV2 with TRBJ2-1; D is perhaps TRBD2 (5 bases). The CDR3 spans 15 residues. CDR1 and CDR2 (germline): SNHLY, FYNNEI. V lost 6 bases and J lost 3, with 15 bases in between. CDR3 DNA: TGTGCCAGCAGGAGGGAGTCTAGCAGCTACAATGAGCAGTTCTTC. Residues: CASRRESSSYNEQFF.

The chain is built from TRBV7-8 and TRBJ2-2; D is possibly TRBD1 (5 bases). CDR3 length equals 17 residues. Trimming pared 5 bases from V and 0 bases from J, leaving 16 bases between. Germline loops: CDR1 SGHVS, CDR2 FQNEAQ. The CDR3 here is CASSLRWTDTNTGELFF. The DNA for the CDR3 is TGTGCCAGCAGCCTCCGATGGACGGACACGAACACCGGGGAGCTGTTTTTT.

The CDR3 sequence is CASGPARRKLFF. The CDR3 nucleotides are TGTGCCAGCGGCCCCGCAAGGCGAAAACTGTTTTTT. The rearrangement links TRBV6-1 to TRBJ1-4; no firm D call. The CDR3 is 12 residues long. Germline V CDR1 and CDR2: MNHNS, SASEGT. The V end was cut by 8 bases, the J end by 10 bases, with 14 bases between.

This clone was recorded a few times. The rearrangement uses TRBV7-9 and TRBJ1-5; D is unclear. Deletions cut 5 bases from V and 3 bases from J, with 14 bases between. This CDR3 is 15 amino acids long. CDR1 and CDR2 from the germline V gene are SEHNR and FQNEAQ (reference sequence). CDR3 sequence reads: CASSPSNNPNQPQHF. The CDR3 nucleotides are TGTGCCAGCAGCCCGTCCAACAATCCCAATCAGCCCCAGCATTTT.

In the case of this clone: The same CDR3 is also encoded by other DNA sequences in this sample. The CDR3 nucleotides read TGCGCCAGCAGCCCCGACAACTATGGCTACACCTTC. Translating it yields CASSPDNYGYTF. The chain links TRBV5-1 to TRBJ1-2; D gene ambiguous. The CDR3 is 12 amino acids. Germline CDR1 is SGHRS and CDR2 is YFSETQ. The V end was cut by 4 bases, the J end by 2 bases, with 6 bases between.

The genes are TRBV7-9 and TRBJ1-1; 8 bases line up with TRBD1. The CDR3 extends over 14 amino acids. V trimming: 6 bases; J trimming: 1 base; junction bases outside the gene matches: 4. From germline, CDR1 is SEHNR and CDR2 FQNEAQ (reference sequence). The CDR3 DNA is TGTGCCAGCAGTCTCGGACAGGGGAACACTGAAGCTTTCTTT. Protein: CASSLGQGNTEAFF.

This chain links TRBV27 with TRBJ1-3; unclear D gene. In germline, CDR1 is MNHEY, CDR2 SMNVEV (reference sequence). Trimming removed 7 bases at V and 7 bases at J, with 11 bases between. The CDR3 extends over 12 amino acids. The CDR3 is CASTPTENTIYF. Here the CDR3 DNA reads TGTGCCAGCACCCCGACGGAGAACACCATATATTTT.

A few counts support this clone. This chain links TRBV7-2 with TRBJ2-1; D uncertain. The ends were cut back, 5 bases at V and 0 bases at J, with 11 bases in the middle. The CDR3 loop spans 15 amino acids. CDR1 is SGHTA and CDR2 is FQGNSA in the germline V gene. The CDR3 coding sequence is TGTGCCAGCAGCCCCCTCAGCTACTCCTACAATGAGCAGTTCTTC. This translates into CASSPLSYSYNEQFF.

V gene TRBV11-2 combines with J gene TRBJ2-2, with a weak D call TRBD2 (5 bases). Trimming shortened V by 5 bases and J by 1 base, and 14 bases separated the two germline ends. The CDR3 covers 16 residues. The germline gives CDR1 SGHAT, CDR2 FQNNGV. CDR3 amino acids: CASSPRASLNTGELFF. DNA for the CDR3: TGTGCCAGCAGCCCTAGAGCTAGCTTGAACACCGGGGAGCTGTTTTTT.

CDR3 amino acids: CASSSAGTTEAFF. CDR3 sequence (DNA): TGTGCCAGCAGTTCGGCGGGGACCACTGAAGCTTTCTTT. The chain carries TRBV6-6 and TRBJ1-1; D might be TRBD1 (5 bases). This CDR3 has 13 amino acids. Germline V CDR1 and CDR2: MNHNY, SVGAGI (reference sequence). V was trimmed by 4 bases and J by 4 bases, leaving 10 bases between them.

This rearrangement joins TRBV4-2 to TRBJ1-2; 7 nucleotides match TRBD1. Trimming removed 0 bases from V and 8 bases from J; junction bases left unmatched: 12. The CDR3 covers 16 residues. CDR1 is LGHNA and CDR2 is YNFKEQ in the germline V gene. This CDR3 reads CASSQDPPDRMKGYTF. CDR3 nucleotide sequence: TGTGCCAGCAGCCAAGATCCCCCGGACAGGATGAAGGGCTACACCTTC.

The chain has TRBV28 and TRBJ2-7; 7 bases agree with TRBD2. The ends lost 2 bases at V and 2 bases at J; junction bases unmatched: 6. Germline loops: CDR1 MDHEN, CDR2 SYDVKM. The CDR3 has 15 residues. CDR3: CASSLGGGGPYEQYF. CDR3 DNA: TGTGCCAGCAGTTTAGGTGGCGGGGGACCCTACGAGCAGTACTTC.

CDR3 sequence reads: CASSPGGTLDEKLFF. CDR3 nucleotide sequence: TGTGCCAGCAGCCCCGGGGGGACTCTGGATGAAAAACTGTTTTTT. The chain couples TRBV6-1 to TRBJ1-4; tentatively, D is TRBD1 (5 bases). The CDR3 totals 15 residues. In germline, CDR1 is MNHNS, CDR2 SASEGT. Trimming stripped 6 bases from V and 6 bases from J, with 17 bases between.

The V call is TRBV7-6, the J call TRBJ2-7; 7 nucleotides align to TRBD1. J gave up 6 bases and V 5 bases, and 10 bases lay outside the gene matches. Germline V lookup: CDR1 SGHVS, CDR2 FNYEAQ. The CDR3 contains 14 residues. The CDR3 bases are TGTGCCAGCAGCCGCAGACAGGGTCTGCGCGAGCAGTACTTC. Translating gives CASSRRQGLREQYF.

The chain carries TRBV5-1 and TRBJ1-3; 7 bases agree with TRBD1. Losses at the gene ends were 6 bases for V and 3 bases for J; bases not matched to a gene: 3. Germline V CDR1 and CDR2: SGHRS, YFSETQ. The CDR3 contains 13 residues. The CDR3 DNA is TGCGCCAGCACCCAGGGGGTTGGAAACACCATATATTTT. It translates to CASTQGVGNTIYF.

V usage is TRBV5-4 and J usage is TRBJ2-5; D might be TRBD1 (5 bases). The germline CDR1 and CDR2 sequences are SGHNT and YYREEE (reference sequence). The CDR3 sequence is 15 residues long. Trimming removed 2 bases at V and 5 bases at J, with 16 bases between. CDR3 sequence: CASSLAPQGHETQYF. CDR3 DNA sequence: TGTGCCAGCAGCTTAGCCCCGCAGGGCCACGAGACCCAGTACTTC.

This sequence joins TRBV6-5 and TRBJ2-5; D ambiguous. V dropped 4 bases and J dropped 7 bases, with 10 bases sitting between them. This CDR3 spans 12 amino acids. Germline CDR1 MNHEY, CDR2 SVGAGI. The CDR3 is CASSSDLRTQYF. The CDR3 DNA reads as TGTGCCAGCAGTTCAGACCTCAGGACCCAGTACTTC.

The CDR3 bases are TGTGCCAGCAGCTTGGCGTTTGGCGATGAGCAGTTCTTC. Amino acids: CASSLAFGDEQFF. The V gene is TRBV5-6, the J gene TRBJ2-1; D not resolved. This CDR3 is built from 13 residues. Trimming cost V 0 bases and J 8 bases, with 9 bases left between them. From germline, CDR1 is SGHDT and CDR2 YYEEEE.

This sequence joins TRBV7-3 and TRBJ1-1; D remains unclear. This CDR3 is built from 12 residues. CDR1 is SGHTA and CDR2 is FQGTGA in the germline V gene. V lost 1 base and J 6 bases, leaving 6 bases between the germline ends. DNA for the CDR3: TGTGCCAGCAGCTTAAACCGCCCTGAAGCTTTCTTT. Translated, it gives CASSLNRPEAFF.

In its sample, this clone is medium-sized (0.01 to 0.1%). The V and J genes are TRBV30 and TRBJ2-1, with 10 bases lining up with TRBD1. V dropped 5 bases and J dropped 10; count of bases not matched to a gene: 11. This CDR3 has 14 amino acids. Germline V lookup: CDR1 GTSNPN, CDR2 SVGIG (reference sequence). The CDR3 loop reads CAWYRDRGYGEQFF. The CDR3 region has the DNA TGTGCCTGGTACCGGGACAGGGGATATGGAGAGCAGTTCTTC.

This clone is termed medium-sized. The gene calls are TRBV4-1 and TRBJ1-4; possible D gene TRBD1, 6 bases. The CDR3 has 14 amino acids. Per the germline V gene, CDR1 is MGHRA and CDR2 is YSYEKL. V gave up 6 bases and J gave up 4 bases, with 12 bases separating them. CDR3 coding DNA: TGCGCCAGCAGGAAAACAGGGTTTAATGAAAAACTGTTTTTT. It codes for CASRKTGFNEKLFF.

The V call is TRBV19, the J call TRBJ1-2; 9 nucleotides agree with TRBD1. The CDR3 is 14 amino acids. V was clipped by 4 bases and J by 3 bases; unmatched bases: 3. CDR1 and CDR2 from the germline V gene are LNHDA and SQIVND (reference sequence). The CDR3 region has the DNA TGTGCCAGTAGTAACAGGGGGCGCGACTATGGCTACACCTTC. This codes for CASSNRGRDYGYTF. The whole variable domain, filled in from reference TRBV19 and TRBJ1-2, reads DGGITQSPKYLFRKEGQNVTLSCEQNLNHDAMYWYRQDPGQGLRLIYYSQIVNDFQKGDIAEGYSVSREKKESFPLTVTSAQKNPTAFYLCASSNRGRDYGYTFGSGTRLTVV.

This chain joins TRBV5-1 and TRBJ1-1; 7 nucleotides match TRBD1. The germline V gene has CDR1 SGHRS and CDR2 YFSETQ. Trimming cost V 2 bases and J 1 base; bases outside gene matches: 5. The CDR3 length is 15 residues. The CDR3 coding sequence is TGCGCCAGCAGCTTACGACAGGGAAGGAACACTGAAGCTTTCTTT. This gives the protein CASSLRQGRNTEAFF. The full variable domain, with the rest looked up from reference TRBV5-1 and TRBJ1-1, is KAGVTQTPRYLIKTRGQQVTLSCSPISGHRSVSWYQQTPGQGLQFLFEYFSETQRNKGNFPGRFSGRQFSNSRSEMNVSTLELGDSALYLCASSLRQGRNTEAFFGQGTRLTVV.

This clone was picked up one time. The chain is built from TRBV30 and TRBJ2-3; D is undetermined. The CDR3 consists of 12 residues. Trimming left V 2 bases short and J 2 bases short, with 5 bases between. Germline V gene sequence: CDR1 GTSNPN, CDR2 SVGIG (reference sequence). Here the CDR3 reads CAWSYVTDTQYF. The CDR3 region has the DNA TGTGCCTGGAGTTATGTCACAGATACGCAGTATTTT.

The V and J genes are TRBV5-1 and TRBJ1-2; 7 nucleotides line up with TRBD1. CDR3 size: 15 residues. With V trimmed by 7 bases and J by 0 bases, 9 bases remained unmatched. The germline V gene has CDR1 SGHRS and CDR2 YFSETQ. Written as DNA, the CDR3 is TGCGCCAGCGGGGCGGGGGACAGCACTAACTATGGCTACACCTTC. It codes for CASGAGDSTNYGYTF.